This T cell receptor (beta chain) was identified during a study of T cells in narcolepsy. Overall study context: Healthy controls were enrolled alongside patients with narcolepsy type 1 or type 2.

Points on this clone: Its matching antigen is unknown. The junction shows a germline mismatch at one end, possibly a read error.

The repertoire was sequenced with immunoSEQ multiplex PCR; TCRdb's copy has only in-frame clones and lacks some. The table lists around 35,000 clones, more than 70% of them singletons. Study results and caveats: Same-patient CSF and blood CD4+ T cell clonotypes included HCRT-specific and TRIB2-specific autoreactive ones. Blood of same and different patients, but not healthy controls, reportedly held recurring autoreactive clonotypes.

Germline V CDR1 and CDR2: LGHNA, YNFKEQ. CDR3 length: 15 residues. The specimen was memory (CD45RA-) CD4+ T cells from blood. The rearrangement links TRBV4-2 to TRBJ2-7; D not certain. The source of this sequence is a human donor in good health. CDR3 sequence (DNA): TGTGCCAGCAGCCAAGATGCACACGGTACCTACGAGCGGTACTTC. Translating it yields CASSQDAHGTYERYF.